These T cell receptor beta chains were read from a single sample in a study of blood T cells in healthy people across ages. TCRdb reprocessed the 5' RACE reads via MiXCR and lists one record per CDR3 protein. The repertoire includes around 620,000 distinct CDR3 sequences, approximately 30% of them detected once, and 15% to 20% sits in the top ten. Input material: blood. The receptors were sampled from a woman in her sixties or seventies in good health. Both conserved end residues are part of each CDR3.

v_gene	j_gene	CDR3aa
TRBV20-1	TRBJ1-2	CSAAGQGEGYGYTF
TRBV9	TRBJ2-1	CASSVTGTRVNEQFF
TRBV29-1	TRBJ1-1	CSAPTDLGTEAFF
TRBV7-9	TRBJ2-2	CASSTDRSTGELFF
TRBV20-1	TRBJ2-4	CSAWTGRGKNIQYF
TRBV7-2	TRBJ1-2	CASSLERTLGRYTF
TRBV6-1	TRBJ2-1	CASSQRWGRENNEQFF
TRBV7-2	TRBJ2-2	CASSRTGGTGELFF
TRBV6-6	TRBJ1-2	CASIRTGDGYTF
TRBV7-2	TRBJ2-1	CASSLGRRSYNEQFF
TRBV9	TRBJ1-1	CASSVATGPNTEAFF
TRBV5-1	.	CASSTLAVNEQFF
TRBV7-9	TRBJ2-1	CASTQVSGPSYNEQFF
TRBV2	TRBJ2-5	CASSEMRPGETQYF
TRBV6-2/TRBV6-3	TRBJ2-2	CASRRGENTGELFF
TRBV7-3	TRBJ2-3	CASSLRAESTDTQYF
TRBV18	TRBJ1-2	CASSPRQGFVYGYTF
TRBV29-1	TRBJ1-2	CRADRGDQNYGYTF
TRBV23-1	TRBJ1-1	CASSQTPTRTANTEAFF
TRBV5-1	TRBJ2-2	CASSAYDPGGGNTGEPFF
TRBV3-1	TRBJ2-7	CASSPQLGEQYF
TRBV15	TRBJ2-4	CATSELAPKNIQYF
TRBV20-1	TRBJ2-5	CSASGTGGERVETQYF
TRBV4-3	TRBJ1-5	CASSQELVDQPQHF
TRBV30	TRBJ2-3	CAWTPGVATDTQYF
TRBV12-5	.	CASGQDRGSYEQYF
TRBV12-3/TRBV12-4	.	CASSLQGIDEQYF
TRBV14	TRBJ2-1	CASRRRGYNEQFF
TRBV25-1	TRBJ1-1	CASTVSTPEAFF
TRBV7-3	TRBJ2-1	CASSLGGAQSPYNEQFF
TRBV20-1	TRBJ1-6	CSATPDRIPRSPLHF
TRBV27	TRBJ2-4	CASSGLGDRVNIQYF
TRBV12-5	TRBJ2-1	CASGTLAGGPYNEQFF